This T cell receptor (beta chain) derives from a study of Graves' ophthalmopathy and Graves' hyperthyroidism. This clonotype showed up many times. The target antigen is unknown. Overall study results and limits: Blood also held most thyroid clonotypes expanded above 0.001 frequency. A classifier, a 13-signature model, separated ophthalmopathy from stable hyperthyroidism with more than 85% sensitivity and about 82% specificity.

V was pared by 1 base and J by 1 base, with 7 bases between. Germline V gene data show CDR1 as LGHNA and CDR2 as YSLEER. The length of the CDR3 is 14 residues. Exclusion applied to patients with other autoimmune diseases, uncontrolled infections, pregnancy or lactation. RNA served as the template for amplifying TCR beta CDR3 regions. RT-PCR in the first round used HTBI primers; a second-round multiplex PCR followed. TCRdb passed the multiplex PCR reads through MiXCR, listing each CDR3 protein once. The sample shows 350,000 or so distinct CDR3 sequences, about a sixth of them seen only once. What was sequenced was peripheral blood. The chain uses TRBV4-3 and TRBJ1-1; no firm D call. The receptor's source is an adult man with Graves' ophthalmopathy. CDR3 coding DNA: TGCGCCAGCAGCCAAGTTAGCAGGAACACTGAAGCTTTCTTT. This codes for CASSQVSRNTEAFF.